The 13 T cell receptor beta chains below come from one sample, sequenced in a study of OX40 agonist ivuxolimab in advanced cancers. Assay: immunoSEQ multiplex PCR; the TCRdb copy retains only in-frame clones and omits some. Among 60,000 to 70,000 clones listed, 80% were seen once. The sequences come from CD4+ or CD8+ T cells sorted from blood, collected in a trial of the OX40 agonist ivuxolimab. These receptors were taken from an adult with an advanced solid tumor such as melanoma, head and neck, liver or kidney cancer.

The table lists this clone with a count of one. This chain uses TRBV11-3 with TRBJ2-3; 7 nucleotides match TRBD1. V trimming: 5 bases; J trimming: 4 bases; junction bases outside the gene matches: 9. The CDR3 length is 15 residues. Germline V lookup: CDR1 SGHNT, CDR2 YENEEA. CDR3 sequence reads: CASSKHRGRADTQYF. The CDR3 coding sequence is TGTGCCAGCAGCAAACACAGGGGTCGAGCAGATACGCAGTATTTT.

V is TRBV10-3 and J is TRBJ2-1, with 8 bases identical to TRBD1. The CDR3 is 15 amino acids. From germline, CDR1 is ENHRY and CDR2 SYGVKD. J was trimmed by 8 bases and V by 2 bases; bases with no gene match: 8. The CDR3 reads CAISEGQGSLYEQFF. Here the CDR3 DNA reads TGTGCCATCAGTGAGGGACAGGGATCGTTATATGAGCAGTTCTTC.

CDR3 DNA: TGTGCCAGCAGCTTGGGACTTTACGAGCAGTACTTC. The encoded protein is CASSLGLYEQYF. The chain links TRBV11-3 to TRBJ2-7; D possibly corresponds to TRBD2 (6 bases). Per the germline V gene, CDR1 is SGHNT and CDR2 is YENEEA. The CDR3 loop spans 12 amino acids. Between the trimmed V and J ends, which lost 3 bases and 4 bases, there was a span of 7 bases. Using reference TRBV11-3 and TRBJ2-7 for the parts outside the CDR3, the full variable domain is EAGVVQSPRYKIIEKKQPVAFWCNPISGHNTLYWYLQNLGQGPELLIRYENEEAVDDSQLPKDRFSAERLKGVDSTLKIQPAELGDSAVYLCASSLGLYEQYFGPGTRLTVT.

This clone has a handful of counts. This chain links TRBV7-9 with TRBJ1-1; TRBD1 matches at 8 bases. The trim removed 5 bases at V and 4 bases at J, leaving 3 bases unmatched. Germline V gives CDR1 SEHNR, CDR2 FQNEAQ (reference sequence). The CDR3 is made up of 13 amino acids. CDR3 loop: CASSAGQGTEAFF. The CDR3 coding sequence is TGTGCCAGCAGCGCCGGACAGGGCACTGAAGCTTTCTTT.

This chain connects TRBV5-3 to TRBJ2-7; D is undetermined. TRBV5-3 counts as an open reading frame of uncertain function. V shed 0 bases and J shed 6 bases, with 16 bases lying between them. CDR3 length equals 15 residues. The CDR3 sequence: CARSLAGRKSSEQYF. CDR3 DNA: TGTGCCAGAAGCTTGGCGGGCAGGAAATCGTCCGAGCAGTACTTC.

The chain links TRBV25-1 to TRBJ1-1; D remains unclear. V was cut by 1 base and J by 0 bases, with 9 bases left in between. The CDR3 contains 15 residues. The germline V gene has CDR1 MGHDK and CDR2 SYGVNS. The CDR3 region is CASSESDQLNTEAFF. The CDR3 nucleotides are TGTGCCAGCAGTGAATCGGACCAGCTGAACACTGAAGCTTTCTTT.

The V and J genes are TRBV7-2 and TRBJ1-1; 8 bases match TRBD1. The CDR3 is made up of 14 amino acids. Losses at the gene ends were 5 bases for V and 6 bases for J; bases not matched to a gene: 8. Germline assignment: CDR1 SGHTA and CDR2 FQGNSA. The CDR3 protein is CASSHQGAGAEAFF. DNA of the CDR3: TGTGCCAGCAGCCACCAGGGGGCCGGTGCTGAAGCTTTCTTT. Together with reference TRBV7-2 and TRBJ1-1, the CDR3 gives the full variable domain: GAGVSQSPSNKVTEKGKDVELRCDPISGHTALYWYRQSLGQGLEFLIYFQGNSAPDKSGLPSDRFSAERTGGSVSTLTIQRTQQEDSAVYLCASSHQGAGAEAFFGQGTRLTVV.

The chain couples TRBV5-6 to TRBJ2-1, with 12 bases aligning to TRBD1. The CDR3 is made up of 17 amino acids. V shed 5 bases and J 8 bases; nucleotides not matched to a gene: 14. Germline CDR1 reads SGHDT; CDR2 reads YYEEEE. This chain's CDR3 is CASSLVLGQGAKDEQFF. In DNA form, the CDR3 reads TGTGCCAGCAGTCTAGTCCTGGGACAGGGGGCAAAGGATGAGCAGTTCTTC.

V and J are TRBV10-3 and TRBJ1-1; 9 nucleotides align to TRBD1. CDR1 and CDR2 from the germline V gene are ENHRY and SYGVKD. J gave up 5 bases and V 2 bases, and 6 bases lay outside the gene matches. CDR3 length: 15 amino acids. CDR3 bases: TGTGCCATCAGTGAGGCGGGACAGGGAAAAACTGAAGCTTTCTTT. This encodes CAISEAGQGKTEAFF.

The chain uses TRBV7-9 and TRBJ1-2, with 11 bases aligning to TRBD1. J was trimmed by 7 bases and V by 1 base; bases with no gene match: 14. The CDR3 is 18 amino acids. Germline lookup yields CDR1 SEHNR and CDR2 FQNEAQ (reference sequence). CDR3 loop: CASSLGSGGTGGLGGYTF. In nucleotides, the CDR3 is TGTGCCAGCAGCTTAGGCTCGGGTGGGACAGGGGGTCTCGGTGGCTACACCTTC.

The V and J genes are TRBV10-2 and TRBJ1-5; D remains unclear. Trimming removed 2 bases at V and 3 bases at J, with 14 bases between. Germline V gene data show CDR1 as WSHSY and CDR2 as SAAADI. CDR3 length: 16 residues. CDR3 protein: CASSERKATINQPQHF. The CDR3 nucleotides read TGCGCCAGCAGTGAGCGGAAGGCGACAATCAATCAGCCCCAGCATTTT.

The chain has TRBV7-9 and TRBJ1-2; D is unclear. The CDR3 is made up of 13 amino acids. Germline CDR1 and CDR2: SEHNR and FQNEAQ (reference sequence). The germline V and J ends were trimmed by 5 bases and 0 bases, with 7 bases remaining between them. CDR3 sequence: CASSGSANYGYTF. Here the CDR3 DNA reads TGTGCCAGCAGCGGCTCAGCTAACTATGGCTACACCTTC.

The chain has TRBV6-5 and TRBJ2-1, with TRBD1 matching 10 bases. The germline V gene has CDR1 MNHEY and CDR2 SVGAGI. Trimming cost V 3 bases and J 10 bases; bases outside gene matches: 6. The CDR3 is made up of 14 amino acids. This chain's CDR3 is CASSYGTGVGEQFF. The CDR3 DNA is TGTGCCAGCAGTTATGGGACAGGGGTCGGAGAGCAGTTCTTC.